This entry lists 25 T cell receptor beta chains sequenced from one sample in a study of shared clonotypes between healthy human individuals. This table comes from immunoSEQ multiplex PCR, and its TCRdb copy is limited to in-frame clones, with some not included. Among over a million clones listed, about 80% were seen once. The material sequenced was memory CD4+ T cells from PBMCs. Stated subset: CD45RA-negative fraction. The source is a man aged 18-30 years in good health. Some clones in this sample may be carry-over from other donors' samples.

The rearrangement uses TRBV4-1 and TRBJ1-2; 12 bases fit TRBD1. V lost 4 bases, J lost 2 bases, and 5 bases stayed unmatched. CDR3 length: 16 amino acids. Germline assignment: CDR1 MGHRA and CDR2 YSYEKL. The CDR3 here is CASSRTGTGGNYGYTF. The CDR3 region has the DNA TGCGCCAGCAGCCGGACCGGGACAGGGGGCAACTATGGCTACACCTTC.

There are many counts of this clone. The chain carries TRBV9 and TRBJ2-1, with 8 nucleotides matching TRBD2. After removal of 0 bases from V and 2 bases from J, the junction contained 1 base not matched to a gene. CDR3 length equals 15 residues. Germline lookup yields CDR1 SGDLS and CDR2 YYNGEE. The CDR3 region is CASSVELAAYNEQFF. The DNA for the CDR3 is TGTGCCAGCAGCGTAGAACTAGCGGCCTACAATGAGCAGTTCTTC.

This clone was counted a single time. J is TRBJ2-5 and V is TRBV25-1; TRBD2 matches 10 bases. Germline-derived CDR1 and CDR2 are MGHDK and SYGVNS. There are 16 residues in the CDR3. V lost 3 bases to trimming and J lost 5 bases; unmatched junction nucleotides: 9. The DNA of the CDR3 is TGTGCCAGCAGTGAGGCTAGCGGGAGACTAGGGGAGACCCAGTACTTC. Its protein product is CASSEASGRLGETQYF.

This chain links TRBV6-5 with TRBJ2-5, with D perhaps matching TRBD1 or TRBD2 (5 bases each). CDR3 length: 15 amino acids. CDR1 and CDR2 (germline): MNHEY, SVGAGI. V lost 6 bases, J lost 5 bases, and 19 bases lay in between. The CDR3 bases are TGTGCCAGCAGCTACACCGGGACCTTCGCGGAGACCCAGTACTTC. It yields the protein CASSYTGTFAETQYF.

The chain uses TRBV6-6 and TRBJ2-5, with TRBD2 as a possible D gene (6 bases). V gave up 0 bases and J gave up 7 bases, with 15 bases separating them. The germline CDR1 and CDR2 sequences are MNHNY and SVGAGI (reference sequence). The CDR3 is 15 amino acids. The CDR3 DNA is TGTGCCAGCAGTTACTCGGCGGCGGGGCAGGGGACCCAGTACTTC. Translating it yields CASSYSAAGQGTQYF.

V usage is TRBV15 and J usage is TRBJ1-2; a possible D gene is TRBD1 (6 bases). The CDR3 is 13 residues long. V gave up 5 bases and J gave up 3 bases, with 10 bases separating them. Germline CDR1 is LNHNV and CDR2 is YYDKDF (reference sequence). CDR3 loop: CATSGGRYYGYTF. CDR3 nucleotides: TGTGCCACCAGCGGGGGGCGTTACTATGGCTACACCTTC.

This chain links TRBV29-1 with TRBJ2-3; 8 bases line up with TRBD2. There are 15 residues in the CDR3. In germline, CDR1 is SQVTM, CDR2 ANQGSEA. With 6 bases clipped from V and 0 bases from J, the junction kept 8 bases outside the gene matches. The CDR3 coding sequence is TGCAGCGTCCGATTAGCGGGGTCTAGCACAGATACGCAGTATTTT. Translating it yields CSVRLAGSSTDTQYF.

The rearrangement links TRBV7-2 to TRBJ2-2, with 8 bases that match TRBD2. This CDR3 spans 16 amino acids. The V and J ends lost 5 bases and 3 bases, in that order; junction bases with no gene match: 8. Germline CDR1 reads SGHTA; CDR2 reads FQGNSA. In DNA form, the CDR3 reads TGTGCCAGCAGCCCCCTACGAGCGGGAGACACCGGGGAGCTGTTTTTT. Residues: CASSPLRAGDTGELFF.

The chain is built from TRBV11-2 and TRBJ2-4, with a weak D call TRBD1 (6 bases). Looked up from germline, CDR1 is SGHAT and CDR2 is FQNNGV. Trimming removed 4 bases from V and 9 bases from J, with 19 bases in between. The CDR3 covers 15 residues. CDR3 coding DNA: TGTGCCAGCAGCTCAGACATAAGGGGGTTTGGCATTCAGTACTTC. Protein: CASSSDIRGFGIQYF.

CDR3 in amino acids: CASSPQGNGYTF. The DNA of the CDR3 is TGTGCCAGCAGTCCCCAGGGAAATGGCTACACCTTC. V gene TRBV28 combines with J gene TRBJ1-2; D may be TRBD1 (5 bases). The CDR3 sequence is 12 residues long. Germline V gene lookup returns CDR1 MDHEN and CDR2 SYDVKM. The V end was cut by 5 bases, the J end by 6 bases, with 10 bases between.

The J gene is TRBJ1-3, the V gene TRBV2, with a weak D call TRBD1 (5 bases). Germline assignment: CDR1 SNHLY and CDR2 FYNNEI. The CDR3 is made up of 13 amino acids. V lost 9 bases and J lost 4, with 13 bases in between. CDR3 sequence (DNA): TGTGCCAGTGGGGGTTTCTCCGGAAACACCATATATTTT. It specifies CASGGFSGNTIYF.

V gene TRBV27 combines with J gene TRBJ2-7, with 8 bases matching TRBD2. The CDR3 is 15 residues long. Germline-derived CDR1 and CDR2 are MNHEY and SMNVEV (reference sequence). V lost 6 bases, J lost 5 bases, and 12 bases stayed unmatched. The chain's CDR3 is CASSPGGRIPNEQYF. The CDR3 DNA sequence: TGTGCCAGCAGCCCTGGCGGGAGGATACCTAACGAGCAGTACTTC.

CDR3 sequence: CAWRRGWGAPEQYF. The CDR3 nucleotides are TGTGCCTGGAGAAGGGGGTGGGGGGCCCCCGAGCAGTACTTC. This chain connects TRBV30 to TRBJ2-7; D possibly uses TRBD1 or TRBD2 (6 bases each). The CDR3 spans 14 residues. Germline values: CDR1 GTSNPN, CDR2 SVGIG (reference sequence). V was shortened by 3 bases and J by 6 bases, with 18 bases between the two germline ends.

In this sample, this clone turned up a few times. The chain recombines TRBV7-2 with TRBJ1-1, with D possibly being TRBD1 (5 bases). Germline V CDR1 and CDR2: SGHTA, FQGNSA. Trimming took 5 bases from V and 0 from J, leaving 10 bases between them. The CDR3 covers 14 residues. The CDR3 DNA reads as TGTGCCAGCAGCCTACAGGTGATGAACACTGAAGCTTTCTTT. It codes for CASSLQVMNTEAFF.

Details on this clone: It is likely a read error: a sequence one base away is far more abundant. Likely a read error: the CDR3 ends without its conserved phenylalanine or tryptophan. V is TRBV29-1 and J is TRBJ1-1; D remains unclear. V was pared by 5 bases and J by 3 bases, with 7 bases between. CDR1 and CDR2 (germline): SQVTM, ANQGSEA. The CDR3 is made up of 11 amino acids. The CDR3 loop reads CSVYRDTEAFS. The CDR3, as DNA: TGCAGCGTTTACCGTGACACTGAAGCTTTCTCT.

The chain employs TRBV28 and TRBJ1-2; 7 nucleotides match TRBD1. Germline V gene sequence: CDR1 MDHEN, CDR2 SYDVKM. The CDR3 is made up of 14 amino acids. The V gene end was trimmed by 5 bases and the J gene end by 5 bases; junction bases not matched to a gene: 8. The CDR3 nucleotides read TGTGCCAGCAGTACCCCGGACAGGCGATATGGCTACACCTTC. Protein: CASSTPDRRYGYTF.

As concerns this clone: The same CDR3 also results from other DNA sequences found in this sample. The V and J genes are TRBV19 and TRBJ2-1, with 7 positions matching TRBD2. Germline CDR1 is LNHDA and CDR2 is SQIVND (reference sequence). The CDR3 consists of 15 residues. J gave up 2 bases and V 3 bases, and 4 bases lay outside the gene matches. The CDR3 sequence: CASSIGLAAYNEQFF. The CDR3 bases are TGTGCCAGTAGTATCGGTCTAGCGGCCTACAATGAGCAGTTCTTC.

This clone was picked up a small number of times. This chain joins TRBV2 and TRBJ2-3; TRBD2 agrees at 9 bases. V shed 7 bases, J shed 3 bases, and the junction held 5 bases outside the gene matches. In germline, CDR1 is SNHLY, CDR2 FYNNEI. This CDR3 has 14 residues. CDR3 coding DNA: TGTGCCAGCATCGGGACTAGCAAGACAGATACGCAGTATTTT. Translation: CASIGTSKTDTQYF.

This CDR3 is CASRAGGPYNQPQHF. CDR3 DNA sequence: TGTGCCAGCAGAGCGGGGGGCCCCTACAATCAGCCCCAGCATTTT. The chain employs TRBV6-6 and TRBJ1-5; TRBD1 might be the D (6 bases). V lost 6 bases and J 3 bases, leaving 15 bases between the germline ends. Germline V lookup: CDR1 MNHNY, CDR2 SVGAGI (reference sequence). The CDR3 covers 15 residues.

This sequence joins TRBV2 and TRBJ2-5, with D possibly TRBD2 on 6 matching bases. The CDR3 has 14 amino acids. Trimming took off 6 bases at V and 1 base at J, with 12 bases between the two ends. Germline V gene lookup returns CDR1 SNHLY and CDR2 FYNNEI. CDR3 DNA sequence: TGTGCCAGCAGCCGGGAGAGCGGCCAAGAGACCCAGTACTTC. It codes for CASSRESGQETQYF.

The CDR3 reads CASSLETNNEKLFF. In DNA form, the CDR3 reads TGCGCCAGCAGCTTGGAGACCAACAATGAAAAACTGTTTTTT. The V call is TRBV5-1, the J call TRBJ1-4; D is undetermined. V was shortened by 0 bases and J by 5 bases, with 8 bases between the two germline ends. Germline values: CDR1 SGHRS, CDR2 YFSETQ. The CDR3 runs to 14 residues.

The chain employs TRBV18 and TRBJ2-3; perhaps TRBD2 as D (6 bases). The germline V gene has CDR1 KGHSH and CDR2 LQKENI. Deletions cut 4 bases from V and 1 base from J, with 12 bases between. This CDR3 has 15 amino acids. CDR3 sequence: CASSRTPSGTDTQYF. As DNA, the CDR3 is TGTGCCAGCTCACGCACTCCTAGCGGCACAGATACGCAGTATTTT.

This sequence joins TRBV29-1 and TRBJ2-1, with D possibly being TRBD1 (6 bases). The CDR3 sequence is 11 residues long. In germline, CDR1 is SQVTM, CDR2 ANQGSEA. In DNA, the CDR3 is TGCAGTGGGGGCCGTTCGGGTGAGCAGTTCTTC. Protein sequence: CSGGRSGEQFF.

V gene TRBV5-1 combines with J gene TRBJ1-1; perhaps TRBD1 as D (6 bases). The V gene lost 0 bases and the J gene lost 6 bases, with 18 bases spanning the gap. Germline V CDR1 and CDR2: SGHRS, YFSETQ. The CDR3 covers 16 residues. In DNA form, the CDR3 reads TGCGCCAGCAGCTTGGCCCTGCTGGGGGCATCTGCTGAAGCTTTCTTT. Translation gives CASSLALLGASAEAFF.

J is TRBJ1-5 and V is TRBV5-8; 7 bases line up with TRBD1. CDR1 is SGHTS and CDR2 is YDEGEE in the germline V gene. The CDR3 runs 15 residues. The ends lost 2 bases at V and 0 bases at J; junction bases unmatched: 2. CDR3 nucleotides: TGTGCCAGCAGCTTTGGGACAGTTAGCAATCAGCCCCAGCATTTT. Amino acid sequence: CASSFGTVSNQPQHF.